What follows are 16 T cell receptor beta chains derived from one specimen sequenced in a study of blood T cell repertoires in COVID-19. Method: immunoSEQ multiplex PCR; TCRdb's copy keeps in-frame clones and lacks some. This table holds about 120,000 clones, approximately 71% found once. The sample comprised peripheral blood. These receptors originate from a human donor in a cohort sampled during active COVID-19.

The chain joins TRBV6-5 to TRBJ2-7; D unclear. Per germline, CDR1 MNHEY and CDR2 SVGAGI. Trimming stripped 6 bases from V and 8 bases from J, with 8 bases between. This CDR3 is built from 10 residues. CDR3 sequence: CASRSSQQYF. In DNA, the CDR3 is TGTGCCAGCAGGAGCTCGCAGCAGTACTTC.

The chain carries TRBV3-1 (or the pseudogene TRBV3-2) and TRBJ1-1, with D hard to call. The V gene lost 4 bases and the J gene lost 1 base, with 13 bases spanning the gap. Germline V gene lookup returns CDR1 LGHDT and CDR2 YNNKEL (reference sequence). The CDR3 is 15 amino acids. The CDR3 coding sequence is TGTGCCAGCAGCCCCAGACACCACCAGAACACTGAAGCTTTCTTT. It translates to CASSPRHHQNTEAFF.

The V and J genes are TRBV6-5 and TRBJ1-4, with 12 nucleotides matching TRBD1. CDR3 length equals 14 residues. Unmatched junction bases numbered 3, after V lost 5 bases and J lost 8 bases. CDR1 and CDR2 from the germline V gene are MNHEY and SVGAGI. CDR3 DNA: TGTGCCAGCAGTAGGGACAGGGGGCGCGAAAAACTGTTTTTT. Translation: CASSRDRGREKLFF.

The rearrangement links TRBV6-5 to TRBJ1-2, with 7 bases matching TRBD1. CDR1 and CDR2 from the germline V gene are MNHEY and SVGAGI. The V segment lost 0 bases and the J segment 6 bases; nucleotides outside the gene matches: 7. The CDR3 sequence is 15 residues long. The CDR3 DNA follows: TGTGCCAGCAGTTACTCCGGGACAGCAAAAAATGGCTACACCTTC. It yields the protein CASSYSGTAKNGYTF.

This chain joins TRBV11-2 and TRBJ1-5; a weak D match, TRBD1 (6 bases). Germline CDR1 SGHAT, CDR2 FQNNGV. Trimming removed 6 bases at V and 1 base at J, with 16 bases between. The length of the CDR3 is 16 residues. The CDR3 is CASRGGGNNSNQPQHF. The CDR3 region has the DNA TGTGCCAGCAGAGGGGGGGGGAACAACAGCAATCAGCCCCAGCATTTT.

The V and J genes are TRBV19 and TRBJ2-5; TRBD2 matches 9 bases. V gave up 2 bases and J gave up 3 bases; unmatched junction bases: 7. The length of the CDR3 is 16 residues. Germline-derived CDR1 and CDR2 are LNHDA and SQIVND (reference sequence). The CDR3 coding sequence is TGTGCCAGTAGTATATCCGGACTAGCGATTGAAGAGACCCAGTACTTC. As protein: CASSISGLAIEETQYF.

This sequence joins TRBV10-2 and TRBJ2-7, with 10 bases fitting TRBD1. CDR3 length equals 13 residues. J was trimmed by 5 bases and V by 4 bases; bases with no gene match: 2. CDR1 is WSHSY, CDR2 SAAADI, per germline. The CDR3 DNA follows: TGCGCCAGCAGTGGACAGGGGGCCGACGAGCAGTACTTC. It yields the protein CASSGQGADEQYF.

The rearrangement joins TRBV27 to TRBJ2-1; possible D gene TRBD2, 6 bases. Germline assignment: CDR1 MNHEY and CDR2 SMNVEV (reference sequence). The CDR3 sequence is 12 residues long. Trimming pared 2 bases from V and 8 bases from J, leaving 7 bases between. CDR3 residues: CASSLGGYEQFF. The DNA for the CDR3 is TGTGCCAGCAGTTTAGGAGGGTATGAGCAGTTCTTC.

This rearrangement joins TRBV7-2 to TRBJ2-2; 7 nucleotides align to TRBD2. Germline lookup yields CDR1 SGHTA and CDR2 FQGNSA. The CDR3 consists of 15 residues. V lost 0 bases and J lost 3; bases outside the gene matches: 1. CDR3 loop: CASSLAGGDTGELFF. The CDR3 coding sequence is TGTGCCAGCAGCTTAGCGGGGGGGGACACCGGGGAGCTGTTTTTT.

CDR3 coding DNA: TGTGCCAGCAGTTACCCATTGTACGAGCAGTACTTC. It encodes CASSYPLYEQYF. The chain carries TRBV6-2 or TRBV6-3 and TRBJ2-7; D ambiguous. Trimming left V 2 bases short and J 4 bases short, with 6 bases between. The V gene's germline CDR1 is MNHEY and CDR2 SVGEGT. The CDR3 length is 12 residues.

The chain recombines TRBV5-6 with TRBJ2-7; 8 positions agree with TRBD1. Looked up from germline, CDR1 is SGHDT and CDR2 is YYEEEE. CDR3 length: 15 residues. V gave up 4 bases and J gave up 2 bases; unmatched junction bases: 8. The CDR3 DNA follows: TGTGCCAGCAGCAGTCCTCAGGGGGCTCCCTACGAGCAGTACTTC. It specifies CASSSPQGAPYEQYF.

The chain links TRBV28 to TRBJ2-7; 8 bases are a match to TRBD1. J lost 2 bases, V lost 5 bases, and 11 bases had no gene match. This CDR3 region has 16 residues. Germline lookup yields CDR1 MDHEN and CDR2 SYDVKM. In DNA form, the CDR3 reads TGTGCCAGCAGTCTCGACAGGGGAACCCTTACCTACGAGCAGTACTTC. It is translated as CASSLDRGTLTYEQYF.

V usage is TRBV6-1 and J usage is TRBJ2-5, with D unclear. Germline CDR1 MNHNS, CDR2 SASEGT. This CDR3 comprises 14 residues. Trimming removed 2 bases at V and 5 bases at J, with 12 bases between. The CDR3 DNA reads TGTGCCAGCAGTGAACTCATGGCTTCGGAGACCCAGTACTTC. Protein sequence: CASSELMASETQYF.

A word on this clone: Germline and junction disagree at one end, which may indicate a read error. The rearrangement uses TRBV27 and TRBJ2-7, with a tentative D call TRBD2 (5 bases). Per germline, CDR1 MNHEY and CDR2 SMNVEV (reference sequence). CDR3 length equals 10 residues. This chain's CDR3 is CATTDWRRDF. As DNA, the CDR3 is TGTGCCACCACCGACTGGCGGCGGGACTTC.

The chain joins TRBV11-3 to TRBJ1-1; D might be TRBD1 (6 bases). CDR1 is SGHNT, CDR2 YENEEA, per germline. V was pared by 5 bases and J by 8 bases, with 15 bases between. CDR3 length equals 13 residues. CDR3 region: CASSPLQGTEAFF. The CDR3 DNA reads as TGTGCCAGCAGCCCACTACAGGGAACCGAAGCTTTCTTT.

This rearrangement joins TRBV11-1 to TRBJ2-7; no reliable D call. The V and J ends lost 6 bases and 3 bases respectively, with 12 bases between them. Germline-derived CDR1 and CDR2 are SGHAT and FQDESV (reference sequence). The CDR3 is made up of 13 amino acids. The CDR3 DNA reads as TGTGCCAGCAGGGGCCTCCCTCGCTACGAGCAGTACTTC. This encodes CASRGLPRYEQYF.